The 19 T cell receptor beta chains presented below share a single source sample, sequenced in a study of blood T cell repertoires in COVID-19. Profiling relied on immunoSEQ multiplex PCR, and the TCRdb table lists in-frame clones only, not all of them. The sample shows hundreds of thousands of clones, approximately 85% of them seen only once. The sequencing sample was made of peripheral blood. Source of these receptors: a man in his forties with acute or convalescent COVID-19.

This chain joins TRBV10-3 and TRBJ1-1; unclear D gene. Germline V CDR1 and CDR2: ENHRY, SYGVKD. V shed 4 bases and J shed 1 base, with 4 bases lying between them. The CDR3 is made up of 12 amino acids. The CDR3 region is CAISVWNTEAFF. The DNA of the CDR3 is TGTGCCATCAGTGTCTGGAACACTGAAGCTTTCTTT.

This sequence joins TRBV9 and TRBJ2-3; perhaps TRBD2 as D (6 bases). The length of the CDR3 is 16 residues. The V gene's germline CDR1 is SGDLS and CDR2 YYNGEE. The V and J ends lost 2 bases and 3 bases respectively, with 16 bases between them. CDR3 sequence reads: CASSVQLGGGTDTQYF. For the CDR3, the DNA is TGTGCCAGCAGCGTTCAACTTGGGGGAGGTACAGATACGCAGTATTTT.

The rearrangement joins TRBV2 to TRBJ1-2; TRBD1 is a possible D gene (5 bases). The CDR3 contains 14 residues. Germline CDR1 SNHLY, CDR2 FYNNEI. V was clipped by 6 bases and J by 4 bases, with 15 bases between them. DNA of the CDR3: TGTGCCAGCAGCCAGGGTTTGGTGGGCTATGGCTACACCTTC. Translated, it gives CASSQGLVGYGYTF.

This clone was picked up many times. The V and J genes are TRBV6-2 or TRBV6-3 and TRBJ2-1, with 14 nucleotides matching TRBD2. Germline V gene data show CDR1 as MNHEY and CDR2 as SVGEGT. The CDR3 length is 15 residues. Unmatched junction bases numbered 2, after V lost 2 bases and J lost 8 bases. Here the CDR3 DNA reads TGTGCCAGCAGTTACGGGACTAGCGGGGGCGATGAGCAGTTCTTC. This codes for CASSYGTSGGDEQFF.

This chain joins TRBV2 and TRBJ2-1, with 11 bases aligning to TRBD1. The CDR3 spans 15 residues. V lost 6 bases, J lost 6 bases, and 7 bases stayed unmatched. CDR1 is SNHLY, CDR2 FYNNEI, per germline. DNA for the CDR3: TGTGCCAGCAGAGCCGGGACAGGGGGACTCAATGAGCAGTTCTTC. This translates into CASRAGTGGLNEQFF. Combining the CDR3 with reference TRBV2 and TRBJ2-1 gives the whole variable domain EPEVTQTPSHQVTQMGQEVILRCVPISNHLYFYWYRQILGQKVEFLVSFYNNEISEKSEIFDDQFSVERPDGSNFTLKIRSTKLEDSAMYFCASRAGTGGLNEQFFGPGTRLTVL.

The chain joins TRBV9 to TRBJ2-7, with 7 bases lining up with TRBD1. The CDR3 extends over 13 amino acids. The J segment lost 4 bases and the V segment lost 0 bases, leaving 1 base of the junction unmatched. Germline V CDR1 and CDR2: SGDLS, YYNGEE. The DNA of the CDR3 is TGTGCCAGCAGCGTAGGGGACAGTTACGAGCAGTACTTC. Protein sequence: CASSVGDSYEQYF.

The CDR3 DNA reads TGTGCCAGCAGCTGGGGAGTCACCTCGAACACTGAAGCTTTCTTT. It yields the protein CASSWGVTSNTEAFF. V is TRBV5-4 and J is TRBJ1-1; D uncertain. CDR1 is SGHNT, CDR2 YYREEE, per germline (reference sequence). This CDR3 is 15 amino acids long. The ends were cut back, 3 bases at V and 1 base at J, with 13 bases in the middle.

This clone was counted between two and nine times. The V gene is TRBV5-4, the J gene TRBJ2-2, with a weak D call TRBD1 (6 bases). Germline values: CDR1 SGHNT, CDR2 YYREEE (reference sequence). V shed 4 bases and J shed 1 base, with 14 bases lying between them. The CDR3 length is 16 residues. CDR3 DNA: TGTGCCAGCAGCGCCCTGGGGGCGGGGAACACCGGGGAGCTGTTTTTT. It translates to CASSALGAGNTGELFF. The full variable domain, rest sourced from reference TRBV5-4 and TRBJ2-2, is ETGVTQSPTHLIKTRGQQVTLRCSSQSGHNTVSWYQQALGQGPQFIFQYYREEENGRGNFPPRFSGLQFPNYSSELNVNALELDDSALYLCASSALGAGNTGELFFGEGSRLTVL.

This clone showed up just a few times. The rearrangement links TRBV2 to TRBJ2-1; weak D call: TRBD1 (5 bases). The V gene lost 4 bases and the J gene lost 9 bases, with 10 bases spanning the gap. The CDR3 is made up of 12 amino acids. Germline V gene sequence: CDR1 SNHLY, CDR2 FYNNEI. CDR3 loop: CASSGSRAEQFF. CDR3 sequence (DNA): TGTGCCAGCAGTGGGAGCAGGGCTGAGCAGTTCTTC. Together with reference TRBV2 and TRBJ2-1, the CDR3 gives the full variable domain: EPEVTQTPSHQVTQMGQEVILRCVPISNHLYFYWYRQILGQKVEFLVSFYNNEISEKSEIFDDQFSVERPDGSNFTLKIRSTKLEDSAMYFCASSGSRAEQFFGPGTRLTVL.

As DNA, the CDR3 is TGTGCAAGTCGCTTATTCTGCCAGCGGGGGGCCTACAATGAGCAGTTCTTC. Translation: CASRLFCQRGAYNEQFF. V gene TRBV12-2 combines with J gene TRBJ2-1; the D call TRBD2 from the table was never checked on the DNA. TRBV12-2 is classified as a pseudogene. This CDR3 spans 17 amino acids.

The V call is TRBV27, the J call TRBJ1-2; no reliable D call. Trimming stripped 6 bases from V and 3 bases from J, with 11 bases between. The germline V gene has CDR1 MNHEY and CDR2 SMNVEV (reference sequence). The CDR3 runs 13 residues. CDR3 loop: CASSLSRDYGYTF. The CDR3 nucleotides read TGTGCCAGCAGCCTTTCGAGAGACTATGGCTACACCTTC.

The CDR3 sequence is CASGRQGANIQYF. CDR3 DNA: TGTGCCAGCGGCCGACAGGGGGCAAACATTCAGTACTTC. The chain combines TRBV6-5 with TRBJ2-4, with TRBD1 identical over 10 bases. CDR1 MNHEY and CDR2 SVGAGI come from the germline V gene. The CDR3 sequence is 13 residues long. Trimming at V came to 8 bases and at J to 6 bases, leaving 4 bases not matched to a gene.

The V gene is TRBV19, the J gene TRBJ1-1; a possible D gene is TRBD1 (6 bases). CDR1 is LNHDA and CDR2 is SQIVND in the germline V gene (reference sequence). The CDR3 has 14 amino acids. Trimming took off 5 bases at V and 5 bases at J, with 15 bases between the two ends. In nucleotides, the CDR3 is TGTGCCAGTAGTCTACAGGGATTTTGGACTGAAGCTTTCTTT. This gives the protein CASSLQGFWTEAFF.

CDR3 residues: CASSFTSRDKNIQYF. The CDR3 DNA is TGTGCCAGCAGCTTCACCTCGAGGGACAAAAACATTCAGTACTTC. J is TRBJ2-4 and V is TRBV5-4; tentatively, D is TRBD2 (5 bases). The CDR3 spans 15 residues. The germline CDR1 and CDR2 sequences are SGHNT and YYREEE (reference sequence). V lost 2 bases and J 3 bases, leaving 12 bases between the germline ends.

This clone showed up just a few times. The V and J genes are TRBV18 and TRBJ1-1; weak D call: TRBD1 (6 bases). Trimming cost V 4 bases and J 1 base, with 10 bases left between them. This CDR3 contains 14 residues. CDR1 is KGHSH, CDR2 LQKENI, per germline. CDR3 DNA: TGTGCCAGCTCACAAACAGGGAAGAACACTGAAGCTTTCTTT. Translation gives CASSQTGKNTEAFF.

V is TRBV4-3 and J is TRBJ1-3; the D gene is possibly TRBD1 (6 bases). Germline assignment: CDR1 LGHNA and CDR2 YSLEER. The CDR3 is 13 residues long. The V and J ends lost 2 bases and 8 bases respectively, with 10 bases between them. The CDR3 protein is CASSQIGGDTIYF. The CDR3 region has the DNA TGCGCCAGCAGCCAAATAGGGGGAGACACCATATATTTT.

The gene calls are TRBV28 and TRBJ1-1; 7 positions match TRBD1. The length of the CDR3 is 14 residues. V shed 5 bases and J 4 bases; nucleotides not matched to a gene: 7. The germline V gene has CDR1 MDHEN and CDR2 SYDVKM. The CDR3 protein is CASSPGTARTEAFF. CDR3 bases: TGTGCCAGCAGTCCCGGGACAGCACGCACTGAAGCTTTCTTT.

This chain uses TRBV11-2 with TRBJ1-4; 8 bases agree with TRBD1. Trimming removed 4 bases from V and 8 bases from J; junction bases left unmatched: 6. Germline loops: CDR1 SGHAT, CDR2 FQNNGV. This CDR3 is built from 14 residues. CDR3 in amino acids: CASSSRGLVEKLFF. The CDR3 region has the DNA TGTGCCAGCAGCTCCAGGGGGCTAGTGGAAAAACTGTTTTTT. The full variable domain, rest sourced from reference TRBV11-2 and TRBJ1-4, is EAGVAQSPRYKIIEKRQSVAFWCNPISGHATLYWYQQILGQGPKLLIQFQNNGVVDDSQLPKDRFSAERLKGVDSTLKIQPAKLEDSAVYLCASSSRGLVEKLFFGSGTQLSVL.

The V gene is TRBV6-5, the J gene TRBJ1-4; TRBD1 matches at 9 bases. Germline CDR1 and CDR2: MNHEY and SVGAGI. The CDR3 sequence is 15 residues long. Germline trimming cut 2 bases from V and 7 bases from J; bases unmatched to any gene: 5. Here the CDR3 DNA reads TGTGCCAGCAGTTACCAAACAGGGGGCAGTGAAAAACTGTTTTTT. Residues: CASSYQTGGSEKLFF.